This TCR beta chain stems from a study of cytomegalovirus exposure and HLA in healthy donors. Findings of the study overall: There were 160 or so TCR beta chains listed as cytomegalovirus-associated. As confirmed in vitro, a few CMV-associated chains were specific for CMV antigens.

CDR3 size: 11 residues. Looked up from germline, CDR1 is MNHNS and CDR2 is SASEGT. V lost 2 bases and J lost 15, with 11 bases in between. Clones were sequenced by immunoSEQ multiplex PCR, and TCRdb holds only the in-frame ones, with some missing. The data hold 180,000 or so clones, with approximately 86% observed a single time. Of note for this clone: Antigen: not known.

The clonotype comes from a man aged 18 to 35 in good health and CMV-seropositive. The material sequenced was PBMCs. The V call is TRBV6-1, the J call TRBJ2-1; D may be TRBD2 (7 bases). DNA for the CDR3: TGTGCCAGCAGTGAAAGGGGGGGCGCGTTCTTC. Translation: CASSERGGAFF.